This TCR beta chain derives from a study of vaccination and CD4 T cells after COVID-19 (dated by TCRdb to 2022 to 2024). Regarding the complete study: Convalescent patients had a positive SARS-CoV-2 result on nasal swab PCR, and of these patients, several had mild disease and one had severe disease. The time from the second vaccine dose to post-vaccine blood sampling had a median of 72 days and ranged from about 14 to 241 days. In the convalescent cohort there were six males and four females, among whom were two Hispanic individuals, seven Caucasians, two Asians and one multiracial person. Post-COVID blood samples were collected from convalescent patients a median of approximately 93 days after diagnosis, with a range of about 30 to 161 days. In control cultures, a CEFX viral epitope pool was used as positive control, an HIV-1 Nef peptide pool was used as negative control, or no peptide was added. The spike-specific CD4+ TCR repertoire was compared before and after mRNA vaccination in approximately ten COVID-19 convalescent patients and a handful of infection-naive healthy vaccine recipients. Each participant got two doses of either the Pfizer-BioNTech BNT162b2 vaccine (n=8) or the Moderna mRNA-1273 vaccine (n=2). For stimulating the cultures, overlapping spike peptide pools were used, derived from SARS-CoV-2 as well as from the common cold coronaviruses HCoV-NL63, HCoV-OC43 and HCoV-229E. What the research found in general, with its limitations: The study included relatively few convalescent patients and did not analyze early timepoints after natural infection. The median count of SARS-CoV-2-reactive clonotypes went up from about 23 after infection to some 38 after vaccination, although the change was not significant. Of the vaccine-specific clones found in convalescent patients, nearly all (304 of 307) were mono-reactive for SARS-CoV-2 spike instead of being cross-reactive with common cold coronaviruses. Among convalescent patients, a median around 89% of the SARS-CoV-2-reactive clones seen after vaccination appeared only after vaccination, which suggests priming specific to the vaccine.

Trimming removed 0 bases from V and 0 bases from J, leaving 11 bases between the germline ends. The CDR3 numbers 16 residues from cysteine through phenylalanine. Only the CDR3 part of the read is kept: 48 bases, read in frame from the first base. The germline V gene (reference sequence) sets CDR1 to LNHNV and CDR2 to YYDKDF. This clonotype was detected a few times. What antigen it recognizes has not been identified. The input lacks base qualities; no much larger clone sits a single base away. To prepare the library, PCR was applied. At the Johns Hopkins FTIC core, DNA from the cultured CD4+ T cells underwent TCR sequencing with the Oncomine TCR Beta short-read assay. The QIAamp micro DNA kit was used to extract genomic DNA from the cultured CD4+ T cells. Oncomine TCR Beta libraries made from cultured CD4+ T cells were pooled using unique dual indexes and sequenced on an Illumina iSeq 100. The paper's processing steps were these. Non-productive sequences were filtered out, and CDR3s that did not start with C, did not end with F or W, or were shorter than 7 amino acids were discarded. Antigen-specific clonotypes were identified using the MANAFEST web application through comparison of peptide-stimulated wells with reference and other culture wells. To be called positive, a clone needed an FDR below 0.05, an odds ratio above 5, and a productive frequency above 0.1% in at least two of three replicate wells. Cross-reactive clonotypes were defined as significantly expanded in both SARS-CoV-2 spike wells and at least one common cold coronavirus spike condition. Using R version 3.6.1, CDR3 homology was evaluated through Levenshtein distances (stringdist) along with unrooted phylogenetic trees (ape). Using fastp at Q25 and MiXCR, TCRdb reprocessed the public reads and kept productive beta chains. Records with the same CDR3 protein are collapsed into one entry carrying the most frequent genes and DNA. Here the V and J calls rest on TCRdb's processing, not on the authors' analysis. Within this sample are approximately 21,000 distinct CDR3 sequences, with about 44% of them counted one time only. More than 7.5% of the sample goes to the ten largest clones.

The meaning of the sample's treatment or condition label: roughly 10-day PBMC culture with coronavirus spike peptide pools or control peptides (ViraFEST assay). The ViraFEST assay, used in the study, expanded antigen-specific T cells with peptide pools and then identified the expanded clonotypes through TCR sequencing. The positive SARS-CoV-2 PCR tests of the convalescent patients were dated from March to December 2020, before the Alpha, Beta and Delta variants emerged in the United States. Each well held millions of PBMCs cultured in IMDM containing around 5% human AB serum and around 10 IU/ml IL-2, with roughly 9.2 ug/ml peptide pools added. Half of the culture medium was replaced with fresh IL-2-containing medium on days 3 and 7. After around 10 days of culture, CD4+ T cells were isolated by negative selection using the EasySep CD4+ T cell isolation kit. Ficoll-Paque Plus gradient centrifugation was used to isolate PBMCs from whole blood, and the isolated PBMCs were then either used fresh or cryopreserved at -140C. Triplicate wells were generally used for each culture condition.

The sequencing used CD4+ T cells from blood, cultured in vitro, collected after SARS-CoV-2 vaccination. Recombination joined TRBV15 with TRBJ2-5; TRBD2 might be the D gene, on 6 matching bases. The TCR sequence derives from a human donor who had recovered from COVID-19. The CDR3 has the sequence CATSRDYAGNQETQYF. DNA sequence: TGTGCCACCAGCAGAGATTATGCGGGAAACCAAGAGACCCAGTACTTC.